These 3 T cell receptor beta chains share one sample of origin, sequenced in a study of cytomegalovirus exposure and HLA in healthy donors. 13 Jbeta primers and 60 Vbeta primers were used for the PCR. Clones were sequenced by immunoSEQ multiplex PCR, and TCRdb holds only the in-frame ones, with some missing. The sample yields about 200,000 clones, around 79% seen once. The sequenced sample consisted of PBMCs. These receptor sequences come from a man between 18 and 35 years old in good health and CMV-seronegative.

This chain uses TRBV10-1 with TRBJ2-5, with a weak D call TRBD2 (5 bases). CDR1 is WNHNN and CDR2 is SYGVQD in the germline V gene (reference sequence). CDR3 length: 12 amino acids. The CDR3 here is CVPLVPRETQYF. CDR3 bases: TGCGTCCCACTAGTCCCTCGAGAGACCCAGTACTTC.

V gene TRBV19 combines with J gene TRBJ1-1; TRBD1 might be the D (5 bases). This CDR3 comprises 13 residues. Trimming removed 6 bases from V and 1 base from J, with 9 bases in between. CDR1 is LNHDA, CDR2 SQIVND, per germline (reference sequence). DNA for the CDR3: TGTGCCAGTAGGGACAAAGGGAACACTGAAGCTTTCTTT. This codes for CASRDKGNTEAFF.

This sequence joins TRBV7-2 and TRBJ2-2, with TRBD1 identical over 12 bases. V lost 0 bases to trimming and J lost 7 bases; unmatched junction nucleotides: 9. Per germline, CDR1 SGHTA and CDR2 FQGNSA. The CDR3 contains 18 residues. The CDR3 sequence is CASSLAPGQGARDGELFF. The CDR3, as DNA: TGTGCCAGCAGCTTAGCGCCGGGACAGGGGGCCAGGGACGGGGAGCTGTTTTTT.